A selection of T cell receptor beta chains follows, all from one sample in a study of OX40 agonist ivuxolimab in advanced cancers. Measured with immunoSEQ multiplex PCR; TCRdb has only the in-frame clones, and not every one. The sample lists 53,000 or so clones, 85% occurring once. Specimen: CD4+ or CD8+ T cells sorted from blood, collected in a trial of the OX40 agonist ivuxolimab. The receptors were sampled from an adult with an advanced solid tumor such as melanoma, head and neck, liver or kidney cancer. Both conserved end residues are part of each CDR3. Each record gives: CDR3 protein, CDR3 DNA, clone size, V gene, CDR3 length, J gene, D gene. A D gene is named only where the DNA matches it firmly. A clone size is listed for some rows: how often the clone was seen (once, few, many), or a class if it is expanded.

CASSLAWARDTDTQYF	TGCGCCAGCAGCTTGGCCTGGGCCAGGGACACAGATACGCAGTATTTT	-	TRBV5-1	16	TRBJ2-3	-
CASGFVLAGGLETQYF	TGTGCTAGTGGTTTCGTCCTAGCGGGAGGTCTGGAGACCCAGTACTTC	-	TRBV12-5	16	TRBJ2-5	TRBD2
CSAMDSFYGYTF	TGCAGCGCCATGGACAGTTTCTATGGCTACACCTTC	-	TRBV29-1	12	TRBJ1-2	-
CASSLEQGPGDPKTGGVGYTF	TGCGCCAGCAGCTTGGAACAAGGACCCGGGGACCCAAAGACAGGGGGTGTAGGCTACACCTTC	once	TRBV5-1	21	TRBJ1-2	TRBD1
CASSEALGGDEQYF	TGTGCCAGCAGTGAAGCGCTTGGGGGGGACGAGCAGTACTTC	once	TRBV2	14	TRBJ2-7	TRBD2
CASSPLAGGVTGELFF	TGTGCCAGCTCACCACTAGCGGGAGGCGTAACCGGGGAGCTGTTTTTT	-	TRBV18	16	TRBJ2-2	TRBD2
CASSHGLSGSLDEQFF	TGTGCCAGCAGCCATGGACTAAGCGGGAGTCTAGATGAGCAGTTCTTC	once	TRBV5-5	16	TRBJ2-1	TRBD2
CAISRTGGDQPQHF	TGTGCCATCAGCCGGACAGGGGGAGATCAGCCCCAGCATTTT	-	TRBV10-3	14	TRBJ1-5	TRBD1
CASSEDGDRDSFF	TGTGCCAGCAGCGAAGACGGGGATCGGGATTCTTTCTTT	-	TRBV7-9	13	TRBJ1-1	-
CASSVKQTNQPQHF	TGTGCCAGCAGTGTCAAGCAGACTAATCAGCCCCAGCATTTT	-	TRBV2	14	TRBJ1-5	-
CASSRDPNTEAFF	TGTGCCAGCAGCCGCGACCCGAACACTGAAGCTTTCTTT	-	TRBV6-5	13	TRBJ1-1	-
CASSSPRRGARDEQYF	TGTGCCAGCAGCTCCCCAAGACGGGGGGCTAGGGACGAGCAGTACTTC	-	TRBV4-2	16	TRBJ2-7	-
CASSEGRDGRPTDTQYF	TGTGCCAGCAGTGAAGGTCGGGACGGAAGACCCACAGATACGCAGTATTTT	few	TRBV6-1	17	TRBJ2-3	-
CASSLNPPPAGGFEQYF	TGTGCCAGCAGCTTAAATCCCCCTCCTGCAGGGGGCTTCGAGCAGTACTTC	-	TRBV11-2	17	TRBJ2-7	TRBD1
CASRYRDSSGGHTF	TGTGCCAGCAGATACCGGGACAGTTCGGGTGGCCACACCTTC	-	TRBV19	14	TRBJ1-2	TRBD1
CAWRRDRDQPQHF	TGTGCCTGGAGACGGGACAGGGATCAGCCCCAGCATTTT	-	TRBV30	13	TRBJ1-5	TRBD1
CASSRGRSGADTQYF	TGTGCCAGCAGTCGCGGGAGGTCGGGGGCAGATACGCAGTATTTT	-	TRBV6-5	15	TRBJ2-3	TRBD2
CASSWVAESSYNEQFF	TGCGCCAGCAGCTGGGTAGCGGAGAGCTCCTACAATGAGCAGTTCTTC	-	TRBV5-1	16	TRBJ2-1	-
CASQGGGTYNEQFF	TGTGCCAGCCAGGGAGGGGGAACCTACAATGAGCAGTTCTTC	-	TRBV5-4	14	TRBJ2-1	-
CASSLLGVGEQYF	TGTGCCAGCAGCTTGCTGGGGGTGGGGGAGCAGTACTTC	-	TRBV5-5	13	TRBJ2-7	-
CASSEGAANEKLFF	TGTGCCAGCAGTGAGGGGGCGGCTAATGAAAAACTGTTTTTT	-	TRBV6-1	14	TRBJ1-4	-
CASSQGLSGSYRPEAFF	TGCGCCAGCAGCCAAGGTTTATCGGGGTCTTATCGGCCTGAAGCTTTCTTT	-	TRBV4-3	17	TRBJ1-1	-
CASSLRRAGPLNSPLHF	TGTGCCAGCAGTTTAAGGCGAGCGGGACCGCTAAATTCACCCCTCCACTTT	-	TRBV27	17	TRBJ1-6	-
CASGDGPNSGNTIYF	TGTGCCAGCGGGGACGGACCCAACTCTGGAAACACCATATATTTT	-	TRBV2	15	TRBJ1-3	-
CASSLSNRTEVSNTEAFF	TGTGCCAGCAGTTTATCAAACAGGACAGAGGTCTCGAACACTGAAGCTTTCTTT	-	TRBV27	18	TRBJ1-1	-
CASSSAGQKGGYTF	TGCGCCAGCAGCTCCGCCGGGCAGAAAGGTGGCTACACCTTC	-	TRBV5-1	14	TRBJ1-2	-